The 23 T cell receptor beta chains in this list originate from one sample, sequenced in a study of graft-versus-host responses after intestinal transplantation (dated by TCRdb to about 2021). What this sample's time point label stands for: cells obtained before transplantation from donor or recipient. These receptors' antigens are unknown. Receptor libraries were prepared by the immunoSEQ multiplex PCR assay. Not all clones reach the TCRdb copy of this immuneACCESS table, which keeps in-frame sequences only. Checked studies attribute under half of the gap to unresolved V genes and leave the rest unexplained. The sample includes over 70,000 clones, with around 86% observed a single time. The ten most abundant clones make up 15% to 20% of the sample. Sequences were derived from unstimulated CD8+ T cells sorted from spleen or lymph node cells, sampled before intestinal transplant. These receptors all stem from a human donor who received an intestinal transplant.

This clone was counted a single time. V gene TRBV27 combines with J gene TRBJ1-2, with a tentative D call TRBD1 (6 bases). The CDR3 length is 14 residues. The ends were cut back, 4 bases at V and 8 bases at J, with 17 bases in the middle. Germline CDR1 MNHEY, CDR2 SMNVEV (reference sequence). The CDR3 region has the DNA TGTGCCAGCAGTTCCCAACAGGGTCTCTACGGCTACACCTTC. Amino acids: CASSSQQGLYGYTF.

In this sample, this clone turned up a few times. This chain uses TRBV5-4 with TRBJ2-1, with D tentatively TRBD2 (6 bases). Per the germline V gene, CDR1 is SGHNT and CDR2 is YYREEE (reference sequence). There are 11 residues in the CDR3. Trimming cost V 4 bases and J 7 bases, with 6 bases left between them. The CDR3 region has the DNA TGTGCCAGCAGCGCGGGGAATGAGCAGTTCTTC. Translating it yields CASSAGNEQFF.

This clone has only a few counts. The V and J genes are TRBV2 and TRBJ2-5; 16 positions agree with TRBD2. CDR3 length: 17 residues. Germline values: CDR1 SNHLY, CDR2 FYNNEI. Trimming took 6 bases from V and 4 from J; bases not matched to a gene: 8. In nucleotides, the CDR3 is TGTGCCAGCAGCGATGGGACTAGCGGGGGGGCCTCAGAGACCCAGTACTTC. Its translation: CASSDGTSGGASETQYF.

This clone showed up just once. CDR3: CASSLAVTGQETQYF. CDR3 nucleotides: TGTGCCAGCAGCTTAGCCGTGACAGGGCAAGAGACCCAGTACTTC. This sequence joins TRBV7-8 and TRBJ2-5; TRBD1 matches at 7 bases. Trimming took 0 bases from V and 2 from J; bases not matched to a gene: 3. The CDR3 is 15 amino acids. Germline V gene sequence: CDR1 SGHVS, CDR2 FQNEAQ.

This clone was seen only a few times. The V and J genes are TRBV15 and TRBJ1-5; D may be TRBD1 (6 bases). Trimming left V 0 bases short and J 7 bases short, with 10 bases between. The CDR3 totals 14 residues. Germline V lookup: CDR1 LNHNV, CDR2 YYDKDF (reference sequence). The DNA of the CDR3 is TGTGCCACCAGCAGAGATGGGGGGGGCCAGCCCCAGCATTTT. Its protein product is CATSRDGGGQPQHF. The full variable domain, its missing parts supplied by reference TRBV15 and TRBJ1-5, is DAMVIQNPRYQVTQFGKPVTLSCSQTLNHNVMYWYQQKSSQAPKLLFHYYDKDFNNEADTPDNFQSRRPNTSFCFLDIRSPGLGDTAMYLCATSRDGGGQPQHFGDGTRLSIL.

The rearrangement uses TRBV7-3 and TRBJ2-3; 11 nucleotides agree with TRBD2. Trimming took 0 bases from V and 2 from J; bases not matched to a gene: 13. The CDR3 spans 20 residues. The germline CDR1 and CDR2 sequences are SGHTA and FQGTGA. This CDR3 reads CASSLTTGPASGGNTDTQYF. For the CDR3, the DNA is TGTGCCAGCAGCTTAACGACGGGACCGGCTAGCGGGGGGAACACAGATACGCAGTATTTT.

V is TRBV7-9 and J is TRBJ2-3, with 12 bases aligning to TRBD1. CDR3 length equals 17 residues. The germline gives CDR1 SEHNR, CDR2 FQNEAQ (reference sequence). Germline trimming cut 5 bases from V and 4 bases from J; bases unmatched to any gene: 10. CDR3 sequence (DNA): TGTGCCAGCAGCCTCCCTCCGGGACAGGGGGCGGCAGATACGCAGTATTTT. This codes for CASSLPPGQGAADTQYF.

The rearrangement links TRBV29-1 to TRBJ2-7, with D possibly called TRBD1 or TRBD2 (5 bases each). CDR1 and CDR2 (germline): SQVTM, ANQGSEA. This CDR3 region has 13 residues. Trimming took 1 base from V and 6 from J, leaving 13 bases between them. The CDR3 reads CSVEGGVSPEQYF. The CDR3 region has the DNA TGCAGCGTTGAAGGAGGGGTTAGTCCCGAGCAGTACTTC.

This chain joins TRBV11-2 and TRBJ2-7, with D unresolved. Trimming removed 4 bases at V and 3 bases at J, with 7 bases between. The germline V gene has CDR1 SGHAT and CDR2 FQNNGV. The CDR3 extends over 12 amino acids. The CDR3 DNA is TGTGCCAGCAGCTCAGCATTCTACGAGCAGTACTTC. It codes for CASSSAFYEQYF.

Worth noting for this clone: Germline is not matched at one junction end, which may reflect a read error. Other nucleotide sequences in the sample specify the same CDR3. The chain recombines TRBV19 with TRBJ1-5, with D unresolved. The CDR3 is made up of 17 amino acids. Germline V gene lookup returns CDR1 LNHDA and CDR2 SQIVND (reference sequence). CDR3 sequence reads: CASSIVRPINSNQPQHF. The CDR3 coding sequence is TGTGCTAGTAGTATAGTCCGGCCAATTAATAGCAATCAGCCCCAGCATTTT.

This clone was seen more than once but under ten times. The rearrangement joins TRBV28 to TRBJ2-3; perhaps TRBD2 as D (6 bases). V was clipped by 3 bases and J by 4 bases, with 11 bases between them. This CDR3 contains 14 residues. CDR1 is MDHEN and CDR2 is SYDVKM in the germline V gene. Written as DNA, the CDR3 is TGTGCCAGCAGTTTCCGGGAGTACTCAGATACGCAGTATTTT. Its translation: CASSFREYSDTQYF.

The gene calls are TRBV7-9 and TRBJ1-6; 7 bases map to TRBD1. Losses at the gene ends were 5 bases for V and 10 bases for J; bases not matched to a gene: 14. CDR3 length: 16 amino acids. Germline loops: CDR1 SEHNR, CDR2 FQNEAQ (reference sequence). CDR3 nucleotides: TGTGCCAGCAGCCGGGGGACAGAAGTCCCCGGCTCACCCCTCCACTTT. This gives the protein CASSRGTEVPGSPLHF.

This chain connects TRBV6-1 to TRBJ1-5; 7 nucleotides match TRBD1. The length of the CDR3 is 19 residues. Germline CDR1 reads MNHNS; CDR2 reads SASEGT. Trimming cost V 4 bases and J 0 bases; bases outside gene matches: 15. The CDR3 DNA sequence: TGTGCCAGCAGTGCAACCTTGATTGAGACAGGGTATAGCAATCAGCCCCAGCATTTT. Protein: CASSATLIETGYSNQPQHF.

The genes are TRBV5-5 and TRBJ1-5; 8 bases match TRBD1. The ends lost 1 base at V and 1 base at J; junction bases unmatched: 7. The CDR3 has 17 amino acids. Per germline, CDR1 SGHKS and CDR2 YYEKEE (reference sequence). The CDR3 is CASSLRAGTGSNQPQHF. CDR3 bases: TGTGCCAGCAGCTTGAGAGCAGGGACAGGAAGCAATCAGCCCCAGCATTTT.

The chain links TRBV6-1 to TRBJ2-7; TRBD2 matches at 12 bases. Germline trimming cut 4 bases from V and 2 bases from J; bases unmatched to any gene: 6. The CDR3 has 16 residues. The V gene's germline CDR1 is MNHNS and CDR2 SASEGT. The CDR3 is CASSGLAGALPYEQYF. CDR3 coding DNA: TGTGCCAGCAGTGGACTAGCGGGGGCCCTCCCCTACGAGCAGTACTTC.

The genes are TRBV6-5 and TRBJ1-3, with D maybe TRBD1 (5 bases). CDR1 and CDR2 from the germline V gene are MNHEY and SVGAGI. The CDR3 spans 15 residues. Trimming took 2 bases from V and 3 from J, leaving 11 bases between them. In DNA, the CDR3 is TGTGCCAGCAGTTACGGGGCGGGAGGTGGAAACACCATATATTTT. Its translation: CASSYGAGGGNTIYF.

The chain recombines TRBV7-9 with TRBJ2-7; tentatively, D is TRBD1 (5 bases). V was trimmed by 1 base and J by 1 base, leaving 8 bases between them. This CDR3 contains 14 residues. The V gene's germline CDR1 is SEHNR and CDR2 FQNEAQ (reference sequence). DNA of the CDR3: TGTGCCAGCAGCTTAGAGGCAGGGTCCTACGAGCAGTACTTC. Translating it yields CASSLEAGSYEQYF.

This sequence joins TRBV10-3 and TRBJ1-6, with D perhaps TRBD1 (5 bases). Trimming shortened V by 2 bases and J by 7 bases, and 9 bases separated the two germline ends. The CDR3 consists of 14 residues. Germline CDR1 is ENHRY and CDR2 is SYGVKD. The CDR3 sequence: CAISEGDLNSPLHF. In DNA, the CDR3 is TGTGCCATCAGTGAGGGGGACTTGAATTCACCCCTCCACTTT.

CDR3 DNA sequence: TGTGCCAGCAGCGGACAGTTCTACGAGCAGTACTTC. This gives the protein CASSGQFYEQYF. This chain uses TRBV7-9 with TRBJ2-7, with a tentative D call TRBD1 (6 bases). V lost 5 bases and J lost 3, with 8 bases in between. This CDR3 spans 12 amino acids. CDR1 and CDR2 from the germline V gene are SEHNR and FQNEAQ (reference sequence).

The chain recombines TRBV5-1 with TRBJ2-7; D remains ambiguous. Trimming shortened V by 1 base and J by 0 bases, and 8 bases separated the two germline ends. From germline, CDR1 is SGHRS and CDR2 YFSETQ. This CDR3 spans 14 amino acids. The CDR3 DNA follows: TGCGCCAGCAGCTTGTCTAGGTTCTCCTACGAGCAGTACTTC. Translation gives CASSLSRFSYEQYF.

This clone appeared a few times. V gene TRBV4-1 combines with J gene TRBJ2-5; D perhaps matches TRBD1 (6 bases). The CDR3 runs to 15 residues. The germline V and J ends were trimmed by 4 bases and 1 base, with 13 bases remaining between them. CDR1 and CDR2 (germline): MGHRA, YSYEKL. The CDR3 is CASSRPGTSQETQYF. CDR3 nucleotide sequence: TGCGCCAGCAGCCGTCCGGGGACAAGCCAAGAGACCCAGTACTTC.

V usage is TRBV11-2 and J usage is TRBJ2-7; 8 positions match TRBD1. The length of the CDR3 is 17 residues. Trimming took 5 bases from V and 2 from J; bases not matched to a gene: 14. Germline CDR1 SGHAT, CDR2 FQNNGV. CDR3 sequence reads: CASSPRARQGPTYEQYF. The CDR3 nucleotides read TGTGCCAGCAGCCCCCGCGCCCGACAGGGGCCTACCTACGAGCAGTACTTC.

The V gene is TRBV30, the J gene TRBJ2-7; unclear D gene. This CDR3 comprises 13 residues. Germline assignment: CDR1 GTSNPN and CDR2 SVGIG (reference sequence). Trimming removed 4 bases from V and 2 bases from J, with 12 bases in between. The CDR3 here is CAWNGGQAYEQYF. CDR3 in DNA: TGTGCCTGGAATGGCGGTCAAGCCTACGAGCAGTACTTC.